These 23 T cell receptor beta chains share one sample of origin, sequenced in a study of blood T cell repertoires in COVID-19. The protocol was immunoSEQ multiplex PCR, while the TCRdb copy is restricted to in-frame clones and leaves out a portion. The sample shows 80,000 to 100,000 clones, over 70% of them seen only once. Source material: peripheral blood. The source of these receptors is a man aged 55-75 years with acute or convalescent COVID-19.

The V and J genes are TRBV30 and TRBJ2-7; possible D gene TRBD2, 6 bases. Trimming took off 3 bases at V and 8 bases at J, with 17 bases between the two ends. This CDR3 is 13 amino acids long. The V gene's germline CDR1 is GTSNPN and CDR2 SVGIG (reference sequence). Here the CDR3 reads CAWSPGLHRKQYF. CDR3 DNA: TGTGCCTGGAGCCCGGGACTTCATAGGAAGCAGTACTTC.

The chain joins TRBV11-2 to TRBJ2-1; 8 positions match TRBD2. V trimming: 0 bases; J trimming: 2 bases; junction bases outside the gene matches: 6. Germline CDR1 reads SGHAT; CDR2 reads FQNNGV. CDR3 length equals 17 residues. CDR3 nucleotide sequence: TGTGCCAGCAGCTTAGATCCGCGGGAGGCCGCCTACAATGAGCAGTTCTTC. Amino acids: CASSLDPREAAYNEQFF.

The V gene is TRBV10-1, the J gene TRBJ1-1; a possible D gene is TRBD1 (6 bases). This CDR3 comprises 13 residues. V lost 6 bases and J lost 0, with 8 bases in between. CDR1 is WNHNN and CDR2 is SYGVQD in the germline V gene (reference sequence). The CDR3 DNA sequence: TGCGCCAGCAGCCGGACAGTGAACACTGAAGCTTTCTTT. It yields the protein CASSRTVNTEAFF.

The chain uses TRBV5-5 and TRBJ1-1; 7 bases match TRBD1. The V gene end was trimmed by 1 base and the J gene end by 3 bases; junction bases not matched to a gene: 18. Germline-derived CDR1 and CDR2 are SGHKS and YYEKEE (reference sequence). There are 19 residues in the CDR3. The CDR3 coding sequence is TGTGCCAGCAGCTTGATGGTATTCAGGGGGGCGACAATCGACACTGAAGCTTTCTTT. It translates to CASSLMVFRGATIDTEAFF.

In this sample, this clone turned up once. J is TRBJ2-3 and V is TRBV11-3, with a weak D call TRBD1 (5 bases). This CDR3 has 17 amino acids. V was cut by 5 bases and J by 2 bases, with 20 bases left in between. Germline-derived CDR1 and CDR2 are SGHNT and YENEEA. The CDR3 DNA is TGTGCCAGCAGCCCCGGTGGCTCAGGTGGGGCCACAGATACGCAGTATTTT. Translation gives CASSPGGSGGATDTQYF.

The genes are TRBV3-1 (or the pseudogene TRBV3-2) and TRBJ1-1; D unclear. Germline V CDR1 and CDR2: LGHDT, YNNKEL (reference sequence). V was shortened by 0 bases and J by 4 bases, with 6 bases between the two germline ends. The CDR3 length is 13 residues. The CDR3 bases are TGTGCCAGCAGCCAAGATCGCGGCACTGAAGCTTTCTTT. This translates into CASSQDRGTEAFF.

J is TRBJ2-3 and V is TRBV9; 10 bases map to TRBD2. The CDR3 consists of 16 residues. The J segment lost 4 bases and the V segment lost 0 bases, leaving 5 bases of the junction unmatched. Germline-derived CDR1 and CDR2 are SGDLS and YYNGEE. This CDR3 is CASSVASSGRSDTQYF. Here the CDR3 DNA reads TGTGCCAGCAGCGTAGCGTCTAGCGGGAGATCAGATACGCAGTATTTT. Full variable domain (missing parts from reference TRBV9 and TRBJ2-3): DSGVTQTPKHLITATGQRVTLRCSPRSGDLSVYWYQQSLDQGLQFLIQYYNGEERAKGNILERFSAQQFPDLHSELNLSSLELGDSALYFCASSVASSGRSDTQYFGPGTRLTVL.

The V and J genes are TRBV11-2 and TRBJ1-6; weak D call: TRBD1 (5 bases). V was pared by 2 bases and J by 5 bases, with 10 bases between. Germline V CDR1 and CDR2: SGHAT, FQNNGV. This CDR3 is built from 15 residues. The chain's CDR3 is CASSLRAGNNSPLHF. In nucleotides, the CDR3 is TGTGCCAGCAGCTTAAGGGCAGGGAATAATTCACCCCTCCACTTT. Full variable domain (remainder filled in from reference TRBV11-2 and TRBJ1-6): EAGVAQSPRYKIIEKRQSVAFWCNPISGHATLYWYQQILGQGPKLLIQFQNNGVVDDSQLPKDRFSAERLKGVDSTLKIQPAKLEDSAVYLCASSLRAGNNSPLHFGNGTRLTVT.

The chain carries TRBV29-1 and TRBJ1-2, with no clear D. CDR3 size: 16 residues. In germline, CDR1 is SQVTM, CDR2 ANQGSEA. V shed 2 bases and J shed 2 bases, with 18 bases lying between them. The CDR3 protein is CSVESIRGGRNYGYTF. DNA for the CDR3: TGCAGCGTTGAAAGTATCCGGGGTGGGAGGAACTATGGCTACACCTTC.

This chain links TRBV6-5 with TRBJ2-1, with a tentative D call TRBD1 (5 bases). With 6 bases removed from V and 7 bases from J, the gap between germline ends came to 13 bases. The CDR3 length is 13 residues. CDR1 is MNHEY, CDR2 SVGAGI, per germline. This CDR3 is CASRRQGVNEQFF. The CDR3 nucleotides read TGTGCCAGCAGACGGCAGGGTGTGAATGAGCAGTTCTTC.

This clone was counted a single time. The V call is TRBV19, the J call TRBJ1-6, with D perhaps TRBD1 (6 bases). CDR3 length equals 14 residues. CDR1 LNHDA and CDR2 SQIVND come from the germline V gene (reference sequence). Trimming left V 4 bases short and J 4 bases short, with 8 bases between. CDR3 bases: TGTGCCAGTAGTACCGGACAGTATAATTCACCCCTCCACTTT. Translation gives CASSTGQYNSPLHF. Drawing the rest from reference TRBV19 and TRBJ1-6, the complete variable domain is DGGITQSPKYLFRKEGQNVTLSCEQNLNHDAMYWYRQDPGQGLRLIYYSQIVNDFQKGDIAEGYSVSREKKESFPLTVTSAQKNPTAFYLCASSTGQYNSPLHFGNGTRLTVT.

The CDR3 DNA reads TGTGCCAGCTCACCACGGGGGGGGCCCGAGCAGTACTTC. Its translation is CASSPRGGPEQYF. The chain recombines TRBV18 with TRBJ2-7, with a weak D call TRBD2 (7 bases). Trimming removed 1 base at V and 6 bases at J, with 10 bases between. CDR1 is KGHSH, CDR2 LQKENI, per germline. The CDR3 is 13 residues long. Based on the CDR3 plus reference TRBV18 and TRBJ2-7, the full variable domain is NAGVMQNPRHLVRRRGQEARLRCSPMKGHSHVYWYRQLPEEGLKFMVYLQKENIIDESGMPKERFSAEFPKEGPSILRIQQVVRGDSAAYFCASSPRGGPEQYFGPGTRLTVT.

The chain carries TRBV28 and TRBJ1-5; 7 bases align to TRBD1. This CDR3 region has 14 residues. Per germline, CDR1 MDHEN and CDR2 SYDVKM. V shed 3 bases, J shed 7 bases, and the junction held 6 bases outside the gene matches. CDR3: CASSFIDRDQPQHF. CDR3 coding DNA: TGTGCCAGCAGTTTCATAGACAGGGACCAGCCCCAGCATTTT.

The V call is TRBV30, the J call TRBJ1-2, with D tentatively TRBD1 (6 bases). The germline CDR1 and CDR2 sequences are GTSNPN and SVGIG (reference sequence). The CDR3 is 13 residues long. The V and J ends lost 1 base and 3 bases respectively, with 9 bases between them. The CDR3 spells CAWSGQDHYGYTF. The CDR3 nucleotides are TGTGCCTGGAGTGGACAGGACCACTATGGCTACACCTTC. Full variable domain (remainder filled in from reference TRBV30 and TRBJ1-2): SQTIHQWPATLVQPVGSPLSLECTVEGTSNPNLYWYRQAAGRGLQLLFYSVGIGQISSEVPQNLSASRPQDRQFILSSKKLLLSDSGFYLCAWSGQDHYGYTFGSGTRLTVV.

The rearrangement uses TRBV5-4 and TRBJ2-5; TRBD1 matches 9 bases. This CDR3 spans 14 amino acids. The J segment lost 1 base and the V segment lost 3 bases, leaving 1 base of the junction unmatched. From germline, CDR1 is SGHNT and CDR2 YYREEE (reference sequence). CDR3 amino acids: CASSSTGGQETQYF. The CDR3 region has the DNA TGTGCCAGCAGCTCGACAGGGGGCCAAGAGACCCAGTACTTC.

The chain links TRBV11-2 to TRBJ2-2; 7 bases line up with TRBD2. Trimming removed 6 bases from V and 2 bases from J; junction bases left unmatched: 9. CDR3 length equals 16 residues. Germline V gives CDR1 SGHAT, CDR2 FQNNGV. In DNA form, the CDR3 reads TGTGCCAGCAGTCACCGCGGGACTATAAACACCGGGGAGCTGTTTTTT. As protein: CASSHRGTINTGELFF.

The chain recombines TRBV11-3 with TRBJ2-3; a weak D match, TRBD2 (7 bases). The ends were cut back, 2 bases at V and 4 bases at J, with 16 bases in the middle. This CDR3 has 16 amino acids. CDR1 and CDR2 from the germline V gene are SGHNT and YENEEA. In DNA form, the CDR3 reads TGTGCCAGCAGCTTAATTGTTCGGCGGGGGCCAGATACGCAGTATTTT. Its protein is CASSLIVRRGPDTQYF.

The chain has TRBV6-5 and TRBJ1-1; D possibly corresponds to TRBD1 (6 bases). The CDR3 runs 14 residues. V dropped 2 bases and J dropped 4 bases, with 11 bases sitting between them. Germline values: CDR1 MNHEY, CDR2 SVGAGI. The CDR3 nucleotides read TGTGCCAGCAGTTACGGGAGGGGGATCACTGAAGCTTTCTTT. Its translation: CASSYGRGITEAFF.

This clone showed up just a few times. The chain couples TRBV9 to TRBJ1-5; 9 bases match TRBD1. This CDR3 contains 14 residues. Germline CDR1 is SGDLS and CDR2 is YYNGEE. V shed 2 bases and J 5 bases; nucleotides not matched to a gene: 2. The CDR3 nucleotides are TGTGCCAGCAGCGTCGGGACAGGGTATCAGCCCCAGCATTTT. It translates to CASSVGTGYQPQHF.

V usage is TRBV27 and J usage is TRBJ2-3, with D possibly being TRBD1 (5 bases). The CDR3 extends over 14 amino acids. Germline V gives CDR1 MNHEY, CDR2 SMNVEV (reference sequence). Trimming took off 1 base at V and 0 bases at J, with 5 bases between the two ends. CDR3 bases: TGTGCCAGCAGTTTATGGGGCAGCACAGATACGCAGTATTTT. This encodes CASSLWGSTDTQYF.

This clone was detected a few times. The chain carries TRBV7-2 and TRBJ2-5, with 7 nucleotides matching TRBD2. J lost 2 bases, V lost 5 bases, and 11 bases had no gene match. The CDR3 runs 16 residues. Germline-derived CDR1 and CDR2 are SGHTA and FQGNSA. CDR3 bases: TGTGCCAGCAGCGGTCTGACTAGCAGGACTCAAGAGACCCAGTACTTC. The encoded protein is CASSGLTSRTQETQYF.

This clone has a single count. The rearrangement links TRBV18 to TRBJ2-3; 7 nucleotides align to TRBD1. The V and J ends lost 8 bases and 2 bases, in that order; junction bases with no gene match: 7. CDR1 and CDR2 (germline): KGHSH, LQKENI. The CDR3 is 14 amino acids. The CDR3 loop is CASRQGRSTDTQYF. CDR3 nucleotide sequence: TGTGCCAGCCGACAGGGTCGCTCCACAGATACGCAGTATTTT.

This chain joins TRBV11-2 and TRBJ2-3; TRBD1 aligns across 8 bases. Trimming took 2 bases from V and 2 from J; bases not matched to a gene: 6. The length of the CDR3 is 16 residues. Germline CDR1 is SGHAT and CDR2 is FQNNGV. CDR3 in DNA: TGTGCCAGCAGCTTAACAGGGGGAGTGGACACAGATACGCAGTATTTT. Protein sequence: CASSLTGGVDTDTQYF.